This TCR beta chain was sequenced for a study of blood T cell repertoires in COVID-19. Study-level background: Acute and convalescent COVID-19 specimens originated in the United States, Italy and Spain. Sources were T cells, B-cell-depleted T cells, or PBMCs; the material itself was cDNA or gDNA.

The CDR3 totals 15 residues. Germline assignment: CDR1 MDHEN and CDR2 SYDVKM. V was trimmed by 7 bases and J by 1 base, leaving 16 bases between them. Source study methods: Scientists estimated how many nucleated cells there were by amplifying reference gene primers. TCRdb's table, derived via immunoSEQ multiplex PCR, lists solely in-frame clones and lacks some. Clone size and the V and J calls come from that table; the DNA yielded D and trimming. The table lists roughly 170,000 clones, around two thirds of them singletons. The receptor was derived from a woman older than 75 with acute or convalescent COVID-19. V and J are TRBV28 and TRBJ2-5; possible D gene TRBD1, 6 bases. Sequencing was done on a sample of peripheral blood. This CDR3 is CASTGGGFFQETQYF. For the CDR3, the DNA is TGTGCCAGCACTGGGGGCGGCTTCTTCCAAGAGACCCAGTACTTC.